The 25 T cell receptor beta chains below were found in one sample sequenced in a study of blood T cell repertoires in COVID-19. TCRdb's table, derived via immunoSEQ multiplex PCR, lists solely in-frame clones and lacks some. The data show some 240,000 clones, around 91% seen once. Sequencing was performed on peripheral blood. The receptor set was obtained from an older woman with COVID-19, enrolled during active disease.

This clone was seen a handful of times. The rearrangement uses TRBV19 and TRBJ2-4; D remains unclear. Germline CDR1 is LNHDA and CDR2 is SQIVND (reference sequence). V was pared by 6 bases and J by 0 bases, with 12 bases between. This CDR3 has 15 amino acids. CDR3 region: CASSDGAVAKNIQYF. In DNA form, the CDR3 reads TGTGCCAGTAGCGACGGAGCTGTAGCCAAAAACATTCAGTACTTC. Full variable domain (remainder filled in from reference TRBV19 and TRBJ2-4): DGGITQSPKYLFRKEGQNVTLSCEQNLNHDAMYWYRQDPGQGLRLIYYSQIVNDFQKGDIAEGYSVSREKKESFPLTVTSAQKNPTAFYLCASSDGAVAKNIQYFGAGTRLSVL.

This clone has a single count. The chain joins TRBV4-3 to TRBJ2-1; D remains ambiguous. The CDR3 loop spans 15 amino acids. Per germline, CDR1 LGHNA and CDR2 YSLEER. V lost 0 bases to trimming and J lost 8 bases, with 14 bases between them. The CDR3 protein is CASSQDFSGWDEQFF. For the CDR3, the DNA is TGCGCCAGCAGCCAAGATTTTTCGGGTTGGGATGAGCAGTTCTTC.

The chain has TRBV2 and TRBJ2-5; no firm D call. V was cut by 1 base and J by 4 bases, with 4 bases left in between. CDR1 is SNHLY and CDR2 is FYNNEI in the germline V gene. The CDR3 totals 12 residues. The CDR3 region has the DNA TGTGCCAGCAGTGAAGTCAGAGAGACCCAGTACTTC. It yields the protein CASSEVRETQYF. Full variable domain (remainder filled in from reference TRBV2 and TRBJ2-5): EPEVTQTPSHQVTQMGQEVILRCVPISNHLYFYWYRQILGQKVEFLVSFYNNEISEKSEIFDDQFSVERPDGSNFTLKIRSTKLEDSAMYFCASSEVRETQYFGPGTRLLVL.

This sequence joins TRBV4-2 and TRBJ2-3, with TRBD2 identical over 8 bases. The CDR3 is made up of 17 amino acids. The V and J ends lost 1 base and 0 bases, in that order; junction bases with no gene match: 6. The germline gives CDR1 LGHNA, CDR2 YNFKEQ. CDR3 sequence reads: CASSQGRGGKSTDTQYF. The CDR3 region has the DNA TGTGCCAGCAGCCAAGGCCGGGGGGGTAAAAGCACAGATACGCAGTATTTT.

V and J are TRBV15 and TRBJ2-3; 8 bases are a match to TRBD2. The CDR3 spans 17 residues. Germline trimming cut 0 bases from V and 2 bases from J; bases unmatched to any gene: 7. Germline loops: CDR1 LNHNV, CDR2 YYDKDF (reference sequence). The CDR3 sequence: CATSRDLAGGYTDTQYF. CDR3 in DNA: TGTGCCACCAGCAGAGATCTCGCGGGGGGATACACAGATACGCAGTATTTT. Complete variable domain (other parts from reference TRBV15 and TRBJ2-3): DAMVIQNPRYQVTQFGKPVTLSCSQTLNHNVMYWYQQKSSQAPKLLFHYYDKDFNNEADTPDNFQSRRPNTSFCFLDIRSPGLGDTAMYLCATSRDLAGGYTDTQYFGPGTRLTVL.

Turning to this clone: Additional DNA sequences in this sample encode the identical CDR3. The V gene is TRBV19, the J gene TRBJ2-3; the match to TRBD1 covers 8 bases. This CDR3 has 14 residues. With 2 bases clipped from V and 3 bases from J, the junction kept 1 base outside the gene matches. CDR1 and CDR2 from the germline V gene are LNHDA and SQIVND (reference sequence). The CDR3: CASSITGGTDTQYF. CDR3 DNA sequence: TGTGCCAGTAGTATAACAGGGGGAACAGATACGCAGTATTTT.

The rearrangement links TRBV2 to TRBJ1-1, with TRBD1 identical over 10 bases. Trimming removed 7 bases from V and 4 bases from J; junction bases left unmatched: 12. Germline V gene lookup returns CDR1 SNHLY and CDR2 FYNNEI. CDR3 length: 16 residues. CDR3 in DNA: TGTGCCAGCAACGTAGACAGGGGGCGACTGGGCACTGAAGCTTTCTTT. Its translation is CASNVDRGRLGTEAFF.

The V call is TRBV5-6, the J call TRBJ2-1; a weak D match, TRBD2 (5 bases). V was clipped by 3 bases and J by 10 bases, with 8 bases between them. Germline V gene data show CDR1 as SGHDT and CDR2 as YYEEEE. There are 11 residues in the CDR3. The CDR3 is CASSWTGEQFF. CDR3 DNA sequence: TGTGCCAGCAGCTGGACGGGGGAGCAGTTCTTC. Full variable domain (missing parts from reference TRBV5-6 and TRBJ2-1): DAGVTQSPTHLIKTRGQQVTLRCSPKSGHDTVSWYQQALGQGPQFIFQYYEEEERQRGNFPDRFSGHQFPNYSSELNVNALLLGDSALYLCASSWTGEQFFGPGTRLTVL.

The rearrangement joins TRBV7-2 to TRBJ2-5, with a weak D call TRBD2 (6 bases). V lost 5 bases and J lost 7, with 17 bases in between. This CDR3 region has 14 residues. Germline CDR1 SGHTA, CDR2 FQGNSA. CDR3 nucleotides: TGTGCCAGCAGCCCGACCCCGGGGGACGGGACCCAGTACTTC. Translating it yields CASSPTPGDGTQYF.

CDR3 in DNA: TGTGCCAGCAGCGTAAGAACAGGCGATAATTCACCCCTCCACTTT. Translation: CASSVRTGDNSPLHF. This chain connects TRBV9 to TRBJ1-6; a possible D gene is TRBD1 (5 bases). The ends were cut back, 1 base at V and 5 bases at J, with 10 bases in the middle. Germline V gene data show CDR1 as SGDLS and CDR2 as YYNGEE. The CDR3 covers 15 residues.

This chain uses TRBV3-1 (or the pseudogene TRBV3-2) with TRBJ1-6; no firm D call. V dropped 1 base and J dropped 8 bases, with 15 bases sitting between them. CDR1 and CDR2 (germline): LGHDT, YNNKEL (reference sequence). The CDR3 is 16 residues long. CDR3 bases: TGTGCCAGCAGCCAAGGGGTAGGACGGAGGGATTCACCCCTCCACTTT. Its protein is CASSQGVGRRDSPLHF.

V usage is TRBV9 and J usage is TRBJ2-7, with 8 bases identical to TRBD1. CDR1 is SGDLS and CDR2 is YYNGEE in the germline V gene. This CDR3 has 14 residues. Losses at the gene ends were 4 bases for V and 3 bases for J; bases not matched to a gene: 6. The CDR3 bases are TGTGCCAGCAGCCCAGGGGGCAGGGTCTACGAGCAGTACTTC. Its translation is CASSPGGRVYEQYF. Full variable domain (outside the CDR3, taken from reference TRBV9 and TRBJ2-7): DSGVTQTPKHLITATGQRVTLRCSPRSGDLSVYWYQQSLDQGLQFLIQYYNGEERAKGNILERFSAQQFPDLHSELNLSSLELGDSALYFCASSPGGRVYEQYFGPGTRLTVT.

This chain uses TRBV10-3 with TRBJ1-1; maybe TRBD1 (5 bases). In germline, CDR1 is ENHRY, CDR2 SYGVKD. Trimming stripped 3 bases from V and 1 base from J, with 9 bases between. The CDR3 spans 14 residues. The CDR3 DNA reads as TGTGCCATCAGTGATATTAGGGGGAACACTGAAGCTTTCTTT. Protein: CAISDIRGNTEAFF.

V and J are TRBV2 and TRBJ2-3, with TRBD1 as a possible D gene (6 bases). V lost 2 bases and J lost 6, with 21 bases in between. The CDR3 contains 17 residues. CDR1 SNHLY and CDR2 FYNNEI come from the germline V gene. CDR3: CASSETSPQGGPDTQYF. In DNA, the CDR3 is TGTGCCAGCAGTGAAACCTCCCCACAGGGTGGACCGGATACGCAGTATTTT.

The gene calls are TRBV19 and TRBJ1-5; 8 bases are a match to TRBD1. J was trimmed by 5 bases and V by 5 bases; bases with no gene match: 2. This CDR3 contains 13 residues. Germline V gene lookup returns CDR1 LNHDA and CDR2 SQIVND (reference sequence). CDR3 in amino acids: CASSQGAYQPQHF. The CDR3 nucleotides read TGTGCCAGTAGTCAGGGGGCGTATCAGCCCCAGCATTTT.

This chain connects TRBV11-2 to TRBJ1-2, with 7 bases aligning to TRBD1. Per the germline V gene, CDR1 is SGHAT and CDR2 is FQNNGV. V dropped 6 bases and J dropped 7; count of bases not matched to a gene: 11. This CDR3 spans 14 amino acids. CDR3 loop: CASSISPGGGGYTF. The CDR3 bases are TGTGCCAGCAGTATTTCGCCAGGGGGAGGTGGCTACACCTTC.

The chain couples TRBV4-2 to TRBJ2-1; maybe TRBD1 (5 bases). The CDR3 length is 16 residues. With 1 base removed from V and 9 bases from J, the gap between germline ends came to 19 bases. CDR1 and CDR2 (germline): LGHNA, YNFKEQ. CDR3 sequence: CASSQGTRRQFIEQFF. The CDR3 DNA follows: TGTGCCAGCAGCCAAGGGACACGGAGACAATTTATTGAGCAGTTCTTC.

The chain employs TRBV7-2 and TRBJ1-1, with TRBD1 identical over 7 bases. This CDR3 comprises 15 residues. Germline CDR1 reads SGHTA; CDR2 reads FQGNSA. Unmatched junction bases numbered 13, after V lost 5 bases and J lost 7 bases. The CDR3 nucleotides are TGTGCCAGCAGCAGGGCAGGGGGTATTTCAAGTGAAGCTTTCTTT. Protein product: CASSRAGGISSEAFF.

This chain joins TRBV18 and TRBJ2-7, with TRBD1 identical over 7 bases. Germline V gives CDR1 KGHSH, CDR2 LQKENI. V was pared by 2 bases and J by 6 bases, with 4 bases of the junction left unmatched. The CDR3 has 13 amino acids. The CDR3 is CASSPGQGVEQYF. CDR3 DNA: TGTGCCAGCTCACCAGGTCAGGGGGTCGAGCAGTACTTC.

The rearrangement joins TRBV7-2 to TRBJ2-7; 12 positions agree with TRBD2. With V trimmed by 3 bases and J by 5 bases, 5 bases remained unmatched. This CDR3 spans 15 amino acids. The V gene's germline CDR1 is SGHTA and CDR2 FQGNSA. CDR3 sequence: CASSFPSGGAHEQYF. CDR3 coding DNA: TGTGCCAGCAGCTTCCCTAGCGGGGGGGCCCACGAGCAGTACTTC.

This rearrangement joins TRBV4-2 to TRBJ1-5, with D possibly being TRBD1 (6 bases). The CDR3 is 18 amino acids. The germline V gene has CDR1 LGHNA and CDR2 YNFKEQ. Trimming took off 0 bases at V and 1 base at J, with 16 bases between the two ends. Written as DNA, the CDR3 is TGTGCCAGCAGCCAAGAGGCGGGGGCTTATGGAAGCAATCAGCCCCAGCATTTT. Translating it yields CASSQEAGAYGSNQPQHF.

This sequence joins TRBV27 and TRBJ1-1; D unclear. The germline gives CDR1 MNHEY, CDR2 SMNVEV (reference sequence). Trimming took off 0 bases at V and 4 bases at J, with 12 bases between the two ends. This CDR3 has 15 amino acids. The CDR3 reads CASSLSSMRVTEAFF. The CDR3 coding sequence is TGTGCCAGCAGTTTATCTAGCATGCGGGTCACTGAAGCTTTCTTT.

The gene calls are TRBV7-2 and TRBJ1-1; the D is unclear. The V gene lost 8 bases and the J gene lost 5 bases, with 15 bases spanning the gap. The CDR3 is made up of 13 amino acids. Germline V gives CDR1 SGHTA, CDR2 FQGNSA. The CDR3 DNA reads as TGTGCCAGCGCGATACTAACCGGAACTGAAGCTTTCTTT. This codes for CASAILTGTEAFF.

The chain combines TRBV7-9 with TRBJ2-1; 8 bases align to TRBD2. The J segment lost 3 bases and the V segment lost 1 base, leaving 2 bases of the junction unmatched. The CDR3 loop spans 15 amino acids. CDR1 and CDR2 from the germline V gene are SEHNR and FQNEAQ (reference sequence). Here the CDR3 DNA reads TGTGCCAGCAGCTTAGGCGGGGGGTACTACAATGAGCAGTTCTTC. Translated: CASSLGGGYYNEQFF.

Here the CDR3 reads CAISESMSVDGYTF. CDR3 coding DNA: TGTGCCATCAGTGAGTCGATGTCAGTGGATGGCTACACCTTC. The chain uses TRBV10-3 and TRBJ1-2, with D uncertain. V was cut by 0 bases and J by 6 bases, with 11 bases left in between. Germline-derived CDR1 and CDR2 are ENHRY and SYGVKD. The CDR3 is 14 amino acids.